This entry is about one T cell receptor (beta chain). The antigen remains undetermined. Researchers built TCR beta cDNA using 5'RACE template switching with UMIs. TCRdb reprocessed the 5' RACE reads, keeping one entry per CDR3 protein, no DNA. The specimen's table records a few hundred thousand distinct CDR3 sequences. These data originate in a study of T cells expressing NK-cell markers. On the study more broadly: Sorted CD3+CD56-NKG2C+, CD3+CD56+NKG2C+ and CD3+CD56+NKG2C- T cells supplied the TCR beta repertoires. Serological testing identified most of the eight sequenced donors as HCMV-seropositive and one as seronegative.

Study conclusions and caveats: Of CD8+ T cells, 1.0-7.0% belonged to dominant NKG2C+ clonotypes in more than five donors.

The sample comprised blood T cells: a sorted CD56 or NKG2C T cell subset, CD4+ or CD8+ T cells, or bulk PBMC T cells (not recorded which). The TCR was taken from a woman in her fifties or sixties in good health.

The CDR3 here is CASSSLDRVNEQFF. This chain joins TRBV5-1 and TRBJ2-1; lacking DNA, the TRBD1 call made by TCRdb goes unchecked. The CDR3 totals 14 residues. Germline V lookup: CDR1 SGHRS, CDR2 YFSETQ.